The 32 T cell receptor beta chains below were found in one sample sequenced in a study of cytomegalovirus exposure and HLA in healthy donors. Primers for the PCR totalled 60 Vbeta and 13 Jbeta. TCRdb's table, derived via immunoSEQ multiplex PCR, lists solely in-frame clones and lacks some. This sample has 70,000 to 90,000 clones, with 70% to 75% found just once. The sample was PBMCs. These receptor sequences come from a man aged 60-69 years in good health and CMV-seronegative.

The gene calls are TRBV4-1 and TRBJ2-1; 7 bases line up with TRBD1. After removal of 4 bases from V and 0 bases from J, the junction contained 12 bases not matched to a gene. This CDR3 has 18 residues. Germline V gives CDR1 MGHRA, CDR2 YSYEKL. CDR3 in DNA: TGCGCCAGCAGCCCCTCCAAAGACAGGGCGTCCTCCTACAATGAGCAGTTCTTC. As protein: CASSPSKDRASSYNEQFF.

Regarding this clone: An end of the junction does not agree with germline; a read error may underlie this. The CDR3 protein is CSSSPPVGGYTF. DNA of the CDR3: TGTTCCAGCAGCCCTCCAGTTGGCGGCTACACCTTC. The chain employs TRBV7-9 and TRBJ1-2; D gene ambiguous. The germline CDR1 and CDR2 sequences are SEHNR and FQNEAQ (reference sequence). The CDR3 covers 12 residues.

This clone was found a few times. The chain combines TRBV4-1 with TRBJ1-6; 7 bases align to TRBD1. V was clipped by 1 base and J by 7 bases; unmatched bases: 13. The V gene's germline CDR1 is MGHRA and CDR2 YSYEKL. The CDR3 contains 18 residues. The CDR3 protein is CASSQVGTGTETNSPLHF. For the CDR3, the DNA is TGCGCCAGCAGCCAAGTAGGCACCGGGACAGAGACCAATTCACCCCTCCACTTT.

The gene calls are TRBV5-1 and TRBJ2-1, with a weak D call TRBD1 (6 bases). V gave up 0 bases and J gave up 7 bases, with 14 bases separating them. CDR1 is SGHRS, CDR2 YFSETQ, per germline. The CDR3 sequence is 15 residues long. The CDR3 loop reads CASSLGGGPGNEQFF. The CDR3 nucleotides are TGCGCCAGCAGCTTGGGTGGGGGCCCGGGGAATGAGCAGTTCTTC.

This chain links TRBV13 with TRBJ1-6, with 9 bases aligning to TRBD1. The CDR3 contains 16 residues. CDR1 PRHDT and CDR2 FYEKMQ come from the germline V gene (reference sequence). With 5 bases clipped from V and 6 bases from J, the junction kept 8 bases outside the gene matches. The CDR3 region has the DNA TGTGCCAGCAGCCCCGTGGGACAGGGTTTTAATTCACCCCTCCACTTT. Translating it yields CASSPVGQGFNSPLHF.

The CDR3 here is CASSPRLVDTQYF. As DNA, the CDR3 is TGTGCCAGCAGCCCTCGACTAGTAGATACGCAGTATTTT. V usage is TRBV4-2 and J usage is TRBJ2-3; D may be TRBD2 (6 bases). In germline, CDR1 is LGHNA, CDR2 YNFKEQ. CDR3 length: 13 amino acids. The V gene lost 4 bases and the J gene lost 5 bases, with 10 bases spanning the gap.

This clone was counted a few times. The rearrangement joins TRBV5-1 to TRBJ2-7; D may be TRBD1 (7 bases). The CDR3 is made up of 14 amino acids. Germline V gives CDR1 SGHRS, CDR2 YFSETQ. V lost 0 bases and J lost 6, with 13 bases in between. The CDR3 sequence: CASSLAQGGSEQYF. CDR3 nucleotides: TGCGCCAGCAGCTTGGCGCAGGGGGGATCCGAGCAGTACTTC.

The chain links TRBV2 to TRBJ1-2, with 7 bases that match TRBD1. Germline lookup yields CDR1 SNHLY and CDR2 FYNNEI. With V trimmed by 8 bases and J by 5 bases, 8 bases remained unmatched. The CDR3 is 13 amino acids. The CDR3 nucleotides read TGTGCCAGCCCGGTAGGGACAGCTTATGGCTACACCTTC. Amino acids: CASPVGTAYGYTF.

The chain carries TRBV19 and TRBJ2-1, with 7 bases aligning to TRBD2. The V segment lost 0 bases and the J segment 3 bases; nucleotides outside the gene matches: 2. The CDR3 is 15 amino acids. Germline V lookup: CDR1 LNHDA, CDR2 SQIVND (reference sequence). The CDR3 DNA sequence: TGTGCCAGTAGTATAGAAATAGCGGGCTACAATGAGCAGTTCTTC. Its translation is CASSIEIAGYNEQFF. Complete variable domain (other parts from reference TRBV19 and TRBJ2-1): DGGITQSPKYLFRKEGQNVTLSCEQNLNHDAMYWYRQDPGQGLRLIYYSQIVNDFQKGDIAEGYSVSREKKESFPLTVTSAQKNPTAFYLCASSIEIAGYNEQFFGPGTRLTVL.

The DNA for the CDR3 is TGTGCCAGCAGCTTAAACCCTAGCGGAACAGATACGCAGTATTTT. The encoded protein is CASSLNPSGTDTQYF. The chain links TRBV7-6 to TRBJ2-3, with TRBD2 matching over 7 bases. V shed 2 bases and J 3 bases; nucleotides not matched to a gene: 5. Per germline, CDR1 SGHVS and CDR2 FNYEAQ. The CDR3 sequence is 15 residues long. Looking up the rest from reference TRBV7-6 and TRBJ2-3 gives the full variable domain: GAGVSQSPRYKVTKRGQDVALRCDPISGHVSLYWYRQALGQGPEFLTYFNYEAQQDKSGLPNDRFSAERPEGSISTLTIQRTEQRDSAMYRCASSLNPSGTDTQYFGPGTRLTVL.

This clone was counted only a few times. This rearrangement joins TRBV19 to TRBJ2-3; D perhaps matches TRBD2 (6 bases). The CDR3 length is 17 residues. Germline values: CDR1 LNHDA, CDR2 SQIVND (reference sequence). The V end was cut by 0 bases, the J end by 4 bases, with 17 bases between. The chain's CDR3 is CASSIDLGGARADTQYF. CDR3 DNA: TGTGCCAGTAGTATAGATCTCGGCGGGGCAAGGGCAGATACGCAGTATTTT.

The genes are TRBV4-2 and TRBJ2-7, with TRBD1 matching 7 bases. This CDR3 is built from 15 residues. Germline lookup yields CDR1 LGHNA and CDR2 YNFKEQ. The trim removed 4 bases at V and 0 bases at J, leaving 6 bases unmatched. CDR3 in DNA: TGTGCCAGCAGCCGATTGGGACAGAACTCCTACGAGCAGTACTTC. Its protein product is CASSRLGQNSYEQYF.

The rearrangement uses TRBV10-2 and TRBJ1-1; 10 nucleotides agree with TRBD1. V dropped 7 bases and J dropped 8; count of bases not matched to a gene: 10. Germline CDR1 WSHSY, CDR2 SAAADI. CDR3 size: 14 residues. CDR3 protein: CASNPTVGQGEAFF. For the CDR3, the DNA is TGCGCCAGCAACCCCACGGTGGGACAGGGGGAAGCTTTCTTT.

On this clone: The junction and the germline gene differ at one end; a read error may be behind it. The chain couples TRBV7-9 to TRBJ2-1; 8 bases are a match to TRBD2. The CDR3 covers 14 residues. Germline V gene sequence: CDR1 SEHNR, CDR2 FQNEAQ (reference sequence). The CDR3, as DNA: TGTTCCAGCAGCTTAGGGCGGGGGGTCGGTGAGCAGTTCTTC. Translated, it gives CSSSLGRGVGEQFF. Looking up the rest from reference TRBV7-9 and TRBJ2-1 gives the full variable domain: DTGVSQNPRHKITKRGQNVTFRCDPISEHNRLYWYRQTLGQGPEFLTYFQNEAQLEKSRLLSDRFSAERPKGSFSTLEIQRTEQGDSAMYLCSSSLGRGVGEQFFGPGTRLTVL.

This clone was counted once. The gene calls are TRBV19 and TRBJ1-5; D gene ambiguous. V shed 11 bases and J shed 2 bases, with 7 bases lying between them. This CDR3 is 11 amino acids long. From germline, CDR1 is LNHDA and CDR2 SQIVND (reference sequence). The CDR3 loop reads CAAGGNQPQHF. CDR3 coding DNA: TGTGCCGCGGGAGGCAATCAGCCCCAGCATTTT.

The chain uses TRBV5-1 and TRBJ2-1, with TRBD1 identical over 9 bases. Trimming at V came to 4 bases and at J to 4 bases, leaving 9 bases not matched to a gene. Per germline, CDR1 SGHRS and CDR2 YFSETQ. The CDR3 contains 16 residues. For the CDR3, the DNA is TGCGCCAGCAGCCCGAGGGGACAGGGTCGGTACAATGAGCAGTTCTTC. Amino acids: CASSPRGQGRYNEQFF.

V usage is TRBV12-5 and J usage is TRBJ1-1; no reliable D call. The CDR3 loop spans 12 amino acids. Germline loops: CDR1 LGHNT, CDR2 FRNRAP. The V and J ends lost 0 bases and 12 bases respectively, with 11 bases between them. CDR3 nucleotides: TGTGCTAGTGGTTTGGTAAGCTCGGTAACTTTCTTT. Its protein product is CASGLVSSVTFF.

The chain has TRBV7-9 and TRBJ2-7, with D tentatively TRBD2 (7 bases). Trimming removed 1 base at V and 5 bases at J, with 9 bases between. The CDR3 loop spans 13 amino acids. CDR1 is SEHNR and CDR2 is FQNEAQ in the germline V gene (reference sequence). The CDR3 loop reads CASSLGGGDEQYF. The CDR3 coding sequence is TGTGCCAGCAGCTTAGGCGGGGGCGACGAGCAGTACTTC. The whole variable domain, remainder taken from reference TRBV7-9 and TRBJ2-7, is DTGVSQNPRHKITKRGQNVTFRCDPISEHNRLYWYRQTLGQGPEFLTYFQNEAQLEKSRLLSDRFSAERPKGSFSTLEIQRTEQGDSAMYLCASSLGGGDEQYFGPGTRLTVT.

This sequence joins TRBV30 and TRBJ2-1; 8 nucleotides line up with TRBD2. This CDR3 contains 14 residues. The V segment lost 3 bases and the J segment 8 bases; nucleotides outside the gene matches: 9. Per the germline V gene, CDR1 is GTSNPN and CDR2 is SVGIG (reference sequence). The chain's CDR3 is CAWRVETSGDEQFF. The CDR3, as DNA: TGTGCCTGGAGGGTGGAAACTAGCGGCGATGAGCAGTTCTTC. Full variable domain (outside the CDR3, taken from reference TRBV30 and TRBJ2-1): SQTIHQWPATLVQPVGSPLSLECTVEGTSNPNLYWYRQAAGRGLQLLFYSVGIGQISSEVPQNLSASRPQDRQFILSSKKLLLSDSGFYLCAWRVETSGDEQFFGPGTRLTVL.

This clone was counted a few times. CDR3 in DNA: TGTGCCAGCAGCCCTAGGGCCGCAGGGGAGGGAGGCTACACCTTC. Protein sequence: CASSPRAAGEGGYTF. The chain couples TRBV7-9 to TRBJ1-2, with D tentatively TRBD1 (6 bases). The CDR3 has 15 residues. The germline CDR1 and CDR2 sequences are SEHNR and FQNEAQ (reference sequence). V was pared by 5 bases and J by 8 bases, with 21 bases between.

J is TRBJ2-3 and V is TRBV2; the D gene is possibly TRBD2 (5 bases). The V gene lost 4 bases and the J gene lost 10 bases, with 18 bases spanning the gap. The CDR3 covers 14 residues. Germline CDR1 is SNHLY and CDR2 is FYNNEI. The chain's CDR3 is CASSGAHGVGPQYF. For the CDR3, the DNA is TGTGCCAGCAGTGGGGCGCACGGGGTCGGGCCGCAGTATTTT.

CDR3 sequence: CASSLEDGRRHTEAFF. The CDR3 nucleotides are TGTGCCAGCAGCTTAGAGGACGGTCGGAGGCACACTGAAGCTTTCTTT. The genes are TRBV11-2 and TRBJ1-1; D is undetermined. This CDR3 comprises 16 residues. Per germline, CDR1 SGHAT and CDR2 FQNNGV. The V gene lost 0 bases and the J gene lost 3 bases, with 14 bases spanning the gap. The entire variable domain, with the rest obtained from reference TRBV11-2 and TRBJ1-1, is as follows: EAGVAQSPRYKIIEKRQSVAFWCNPISGHATLYWYQQILGQGPKLLIQFQNNGVVDDSQLPKDRFSAERLKGVDSTLKIQPAKLEDSAVYLCASSLEDGRRHTEAFFGQGTRLTVV.

The V and J genes are TRBV4-1 and TRBJ2-7; tentatively, D is TRBD2 (6 bases). Germline assignment: CDR1 MGHRA and CDR2 YSYEKL. Trimming cost V 3 bases and J 7 bases, with 13 bases left between them. The CDR3 length is 13 residues. CDR3 region: CASSQRAGSEQYF. The CDR3 DNA follows: TGCGCCAGCAGCCAGAGGGCGGGGAGTGAGCAGTACTTC.

The chain has TRBV11-3 and TRBJ2-6; maybe TRBD2 (6 bases). The ends were cut back, 5 bases at V and 2 bases at J, with 7 bases in the middle. The CDR3 consists of 14 residues. Germline CDR1 is SGHNT and CDR2 is YENEEA. The CDR3 loop reads CASSPGAGANVLTF. In DNA form, the CDR3 reads TGTGCCAGCAGCCCGGGAGCTGGGGCCAACGTCCTGACTTTC.

V is TRBV29-1 and J is TRBJ1-2; weak D call: TRBD1 (6 bases). There are 15 residues in the CDR3. Germline CDR1 is SQVTM and CDR2 is ANQGSEA. The V gene lost 3 bases and the J gene lost 2 bases, with 16 bases spanning the gap. In DNA, the CDR3 is TGCAGCGTTGAGGGCCGGGACAATAAGAACTATGGCTACACCTTC. Translated: CSVEGRDNKNYGYTF.

This chain joins TRBV5-1 and TRBJ2-2; 7 bases match TRBD1. With V trimmed by 3 bases and J by 1 base, 3 bases remained unmatched. Germline loops: CDR1 SGHRS, CDR2 YFSETQ. The CDR3 length is 15 residues. The CDR3 sequence is CASSWDSQNTGELFF. The CDR3, as DNA: TGCGCCAGCAGCTGGGACAGCCAGAACACCGGGGAGCTGTTTTTT.

This chain uses TRBV12-5 with TRBJ2-6, with D perhaps TRBD2 (7 bases). CDR1 LGHNT and CDR2 FRNRAP come from the germline V gene. V lost 5 bases, J lost 0 bases, and 20 bases lay in between. CDR3 length: 19 residues. CDR3 protein: CASGPGGRGYSSGANVLTF. CDR3 DNA sequence: TGTGCTAGTGGTCCCGGGGGGCGGGGGTATTCCTCTGGGGCCAACGTCCTGACTTTC.

The rearrangement joins TRBV19 to TRBJ1-5, with a tentative D call TRBD1 (5 bases). Trimming took off 4 bases at V and 6 bases at J, with 10 bases between the two ends. This CDR3 contains 13 residues. Looked up from germline, CDR1 is LNHDA and CDR2 is SQIVND (reference sequence). CDR3 amino acids: CASSNQGGQPQHF. The CDR3, as DNA: TGTGCCAGTAGTAACCAGGGTGGTCAGCCCCAGCATTTT.

The chain joins TRBV5-1 to TRBJ2-5; TRBD2 matches at 13 bases. V dropped 4 bases and J dropped 2; count of bases not matched to a gene: 8. The germline V gene has CDR1 SGHRS and CDR2 YFSETQ. The CDR3 totals 17 residues. CDR3 in amino acids: CASSGGGTSGAQETQYF. The CDR3 nucleotides are TGCGCCAGCAGCGGGGGGGGGACTAGCGGGGCACAAGAGACCCAGTACTTC.

CDR3 amino acids: CASTPGTPNTEAFF. CDR3 nucleotide sequence: TGTGCCAGCACCCCCGGGACTCCTAACACTGAAGCTTTCTTT. The V gene is TRBV6-1, the J gene TRBJ1-1; D might be TRBD1 (5 bases). The CDR3 is made up of 14 amino acids. V lost 7 bases and J 2 bases, leaving 14 bases between the germline ends. Germline lookup yields CDR1 MNHNS and CDR2 SASEGT.

The chain recombines TRBV15 with TRBJ1-5; D unresolved. This CDR3 is 14 amino acids long. CDR1 and CDR2 (germline): LNHNV, YYDKDF (reference sequence). V was pared by 5 bases and J by 2 bases, with 10 bases between. CDR3 region: CATSSLNGNQPQHF. The CDR3 DNA reads as TGTGCCACCAGCTCTTTAAATGGCAATCAGCCCCAGCATTTT.

This chain links TRBV2 with TRBJ2-2; 10 nucleotides agree with TRBD1. CDR3 length equals 15 residues. Germline V gene data show CDR1 as SNHLY and CDR2 as FYNNEI. V lost 4 bases and J lost 6; bases outside the gene matches: 5. The CDR3, as DNA: TGTGCCAGCAGTGGGGGACAGGGGCTGTCCGGGGAGCTGTTTTTT. It yields the protein CASSGGQGLSGELFF.